This T cell receptor beta chain was sequenced during a study of shared clonotypes between healthy human individuals. General study points: Naive subsets generally had larger estimated richness than memory subsets.

The CDR3 spans 14 residues. Germline V CDR1 and CDR2: ENHRY, SYGVKD. Losses at the gene ends were 2 bases for V and 6 bases for J; bases not matched to a gene: 4. Profiling relied on immunoSEQ multiplex PCR, and the TCRdb table lists in-frame clones only, not all of them. The profile shows some 2.1 million clones, 85% to 95% of them singletons. In regard to this clone: As yet, its antigen is unknown.

This chain uses TRBV10-3 with TRBJ2-1; 7 bases fit TRBD1. The sample comprised naive CD4+ T cells sorted from blood. The subset denotes: CD45RA+ positively selected. The sequence derives from a man between 18 and 29 years old in good health. The CDR3 here is CAISEGPGGNEQFF. CDR3 DNA: TGTGCCATCAGTGAGGGGCCAGGGGGCAATGAGCAGTTCTTC.